This TCR beta chain stems from a study of technical replicates of blood from four donors. Clones were read by immunoSEQ multiplex PCR, and TCRdb kept only the in-frame ones, dropping some. This table has roughly 90,000 clones, around 95% appearing once. This CDR3 spans 18 amino acids. V was clipped by 6 bases and J by 2 bases; unmatched bases: 15. The germline gives CDR1 LNHDA, CDR2 SQIVND (reference sequence). The chain recombines TRBV19 with TRBJ2-1, with TRBD2 matching over 8 bases. Material: T cells isolated from PBMCs. This TCR derives from a human donor in good health. The CDR3 DNA is TGTGCCAGTAGGAAGGGCGGGAGGTCCCTTTGGACCTACAATGAGCAGTTCTTC. It specifies CASRKGGRSLWTYNEQFF.